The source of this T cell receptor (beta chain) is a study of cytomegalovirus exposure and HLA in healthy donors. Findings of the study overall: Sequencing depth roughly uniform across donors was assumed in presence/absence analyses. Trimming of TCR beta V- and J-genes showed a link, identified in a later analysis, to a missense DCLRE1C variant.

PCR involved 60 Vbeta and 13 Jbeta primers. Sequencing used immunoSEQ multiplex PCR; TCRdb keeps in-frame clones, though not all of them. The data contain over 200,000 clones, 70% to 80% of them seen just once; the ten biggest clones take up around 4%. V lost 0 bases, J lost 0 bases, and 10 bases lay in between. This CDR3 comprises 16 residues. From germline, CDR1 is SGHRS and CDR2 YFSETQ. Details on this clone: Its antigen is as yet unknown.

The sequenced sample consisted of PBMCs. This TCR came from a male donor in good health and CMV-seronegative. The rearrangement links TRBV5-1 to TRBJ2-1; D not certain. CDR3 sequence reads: CASSLAGSRSYNEQFF. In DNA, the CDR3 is TGCGCCAGCAGCTTGGCTGGTAGCCGCTCCTACAATGAGCAGTTCTTC. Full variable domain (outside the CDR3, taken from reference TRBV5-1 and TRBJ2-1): KAGVTQTPRYLIKTRGQQVTLSCSPISGHRSVSWYQQTPGQGLQFLFEYFSETQRNKGNFPGRFSGRQFSNSRSEMNVSTLELGDSALYLCASSLAGSRSYNEQFFGPGTRLTVL.